The 27 T cell receptor beta chains below all came from one sample that was sequenced in a study of control samples from healthy donors and cancer patients. Here immunoSEQ multiplex PCR was the method, and the copy in TCRdb shows in-frame clones only, minus some. Of 130,000 or so clones in the sample, roughly 84% were seen once. The sample was blood. These receptors were collected from a man aged 50-59 years in good health.

In its sample, this clone was seen a few times. The chain employs TRBV7-9 and TRBJ2-1; D may be TRBD1 or TRBD2 (5 bases each). V lost 1 base and J 0 bases, leaving 16 bases between the germline ends. Germline V CDR1 and CDR2: SEHNR, FQNEAQ (reference sequence). CDR3 length equals 18 residues. The CDR3 reads CASSLEWSGLSSYNEQFF. The CDR3 nucleotides read TGTGCCAGCAGCTTAGAATGGTCGGGGCTGAGCTCCTACAATGAGCAGTTCTTC.

The genes are TRBV3-1 (or the pseudogene TRBV3-2) and TRBJ1-6; 7 bases are shared with TRBD1. CDR3 length: 15 residues. Germline assignment: CDR1 LGHDT and CDR2 YNNKEL (reference sequence). V trimming: 4 bases; J trimming: 7 bases; junction bases outside the gene matches: 7. The CDR3 sequence is CASSLDRVQNSPLHF. CDR3 nucleotides: TGTGCCAGCAGCCTCGACAGGGTTCAAAATTCACCCCTCCACTTT.

The rearrangement uses TRBV28 and TRBJ2-7, with D possibly matching TRBD2 (6 bases). Trimming shortened V by 4 bases and J by 0 bases, and 16 bases separated the two germline ends. CDR1 and CDR2 (germline): MDHEN, SYDVKM. The CDR3 is 16 amino acids. For the CDR3, the DNA is TGTGCCAGCAGTTCGCCCGGACGGGACTTCTCCTACGAGCAGTACTTC. Protein product: CASSSPGRDFSYEQYF.

J is TRBJ1-6 and V is TRBV27; 10 nucleotides line up with TRBD1. Germline lookup yields CDR1 MNHEY and CDR2 SMNVEV (reference sequence). The CDR3 is made up of 14 amino acids. The trim removed 5 bases at V and 6 bases at J, leaving 1 base unmatched. CDR3 amino acids: CASSDRGLNSPLHF. The CDR3 region has the DNA TGTGCCAGCAGTGACAGGGGGCTTAATTCACCCCTCCACTTT.

V and J are TRBV7-3 and TRBJ2-1; TRBD1 agrees at 10 bases. CDR3 size: 17 residues. The V gene end was trimmed by 5 bases and the J gene end by 6 bases; junction bases not matched to a gene: 13. CDR1 and CDR2 (germline): SGHTA, FQGTGA. CDR3 region: CASSATQSGTGVNEQFF. The CDR3 nucleotides read TGTGCCAGCAGCGCCACTCAATCCGGGACAGGGGTCAATGAGCAGTTCTTC.

The J gene is TRBJ2-2, the V gene TRBV4-2, with D unresolved. The CDR3 extends over 13 amino acids. Germline CDR1 reads LGHNA; CDR2 reads YNFKEQ. Trimming took off 0 bases at V and 6 bases at J, with 5 bases between the two ends. The CDR3 region is CASSQDNPGELFF. CDR3 bases: TGTGCCAGCAGCCAAGATAACCCCGGGGAGCTGTTTTTT.

The table lists this clone with a count of one. The V gene is TRBV5-1, the J gene TRBJ1-4, with D perhaps TRBD1 (5 bases). V dropped 4 bases and J dropped 2 bases, with 12 bases sitting between them. The CDR3 has 15 amino acids. In germline, CDR1 is SGHRS, CDR2 YFSETQ. The CDR3 protein is CASSAAGTTNEKLFF. CDR3 DNA: TGCGCCAGCAGCGCCGCCGGGACTACTAATGAAAAACTGTTTTTT.

This clone appeared a single time. The rearrangement joins TRBV7-9 to TRBJ2-7, with D possibly matching TRBD1 (8 bases). The CDR3 contains 16 residues. V was clipped by 1 base and J by 2 bases, with 15 bases between them. CDR1 is SEHNR, CDR2 FQNEAQ, per germline (reference sequence). The CDR3 bases are TGTGCCAGCAGCTTAGAGGGGGGGGACAGGACCTACGAGCAGTACTTC. Translation gives CASSLEGGDRTYEQYF.

V and J are TRBV6-6 and TRBJ2-3; maybe TRBD2 (5 bases). V shed 2 bases and J shed 2 bases, with 8 bases lying between them. The germline V gene encodes CDR1 MNHNY and CDR2 SVGAGI (reference sequence). CDR3 length equals 14 residues. DNA of the CDR3: TGTGCCAGCAGTTACGGCGGGCTCACAGATACGCAGTATTTT. Translation gives CASSYGGLTDTQYF.

The rearrangement links TRBV2 to TRBJ1-2; 10 bases agree with TRBD1. V lost 6 bases and J lost 4; bases outside the gene matches: 5. CDR1 is SNHLY and CDR2 is FYNNEI in the germline V gene. The length of the CDR3 is 14 residues. The CDR3 nucleotides are TGTGCCAGCAGCAAGGACAGGGGGGGCTATGGCTACACCTTC. It yields the protein CASSKDRGGYGYTF.

The V and J genes are TRBV7-8 and TRBJ2-7; 7 positions match TRBD1. CDR1 is SGHVS and CDR2 is FQNEAQ in the germline V gene. There are 14 residues in the CDR3. J gave up 0 bases and V 6 bases, and 5 bases lay outside the gene matches. The chain's CDR3 is CASRLGTASYEQYF. The DNA of the CDR3 is TGTGCCAGCAGGCTGGGGACAGCCTCCTACGAGCAGTACTTC.

The rearrangement joins TRBV9 to TRBJ2-2; D perhaps matches TRBD1 (6 bases). The ends were cut back, 0 bases at V and 5 bases at J, with 14 bases in the middle. Germline assignment: CDR1 SGDLS and CDR2 YYNGEE. The CDR3 length is 16 residues. In DNA form, the CDR3 reads TGTGCCAGCAGCGTAGTTGTGGGGGCGGGTACCGGGGAGCTGTTTTTT. The encoded protein is CASSVVVGAGTGELFF.

The rearrangement joins TRBV28 to TRBJ2-5, with D perhaps TRBD1 (6 bases). Between the trimmed V and J ends, which lost 5 bases and 2 bases, there was a span of 15 bases. The CDR3 spans 15 residues. Germline V gene lookup returns CDR1 MDHEN and CDR2 SYDVKM. CDR3 in amino acids: CASSTLGTPQETQYF. The CDR3 nucleotides read TGTGCCAGCAGTACCCTAGGGACACCACAAGAGACCCAGTACTTC. Using reference TRBV28 and TRBJ2-5 for the parts outside the CDR3, the full variable domain is DVKVTQSSRYLVKRTGEKVFLECVQDMDHENMFWYRQDPGLGLRLIYFSYDVKMKEKGDIPEGYSVSREKKERFSLILESASTNQTSMYLCASSTLGTPQETQYFGPGTRLLVL.

J is TRBJ1-6 and V is TRBV2, with D unclear. Trimming removed 7 bases at V and 0 bases at J, with 10 bases between. This CDR3 region has 15 residues. CDR1 SNHLY and CDR2 FYNNEI come from the germline V gene. The CDR3 here is CASKTVSSYNSPLHF. In DNA form, the CDR3 reads TGTGCCAGCAAAACAGTGAGCTCCTATAATTCACCCCTCCACTTT.

This chain connects TRBV7-2 to TRBJ2-1; 11 nucleotides align to TRBD2. CDR1 is SGHTA, CDR2 FQGNSA, per germline. The V and J ends lost 2 bases and 6 bases, in that order; junction bases with no gene match: 9. The CDR3 is 17 amino acids. DNA for the CDR3: TGTGCCAGCAGCTTACGCCTTAGCGGGGGGGCGGCCAATGAGCAGTTCTTC. Its protein product is CASSLRLSGGAANEQFF.

The V and J genes are TRBV9 and TRBJ2-1; 9 bases are a match to TRBD2. Per germline, CDR1 SGDLS and CDR2 YYNGEE. CDR3 length: 14 amino acids. V lost 3 bases, J lost 8 bases, and 6 bases stayed unmatched. The chain's CDR3 is CASSGSSGGDEQFF. The CDR3, as DNA: TGTGCCAGCAGCGGAAGTAGCGGGGGCGATGAGCAGTTCTTC.

J is TRBJ1-5 and V is TRBV6-5; the match to TRBD1 covers 7 bases. Unmatched junction bases numbered 5, after V lost 6 bases and J lost 0 bases. Germline V gene data show CDR1 as MNHEY and CDR2 as SVGAGI. This CDR3 is 15 amino acids long. DNA of the CDR3: TGTGCCAGCAGGAGGGACAGCAATAGCAATCAGCCCCAGCATTTT. Its protein product is CASRRDSNSNQPQHF.

This chain links TRBV5-4 with TRBJ1-5; tentatively, D is TRBD1 (6 bases). V gave up 4 bases and J gave up 5 bases, with 16 bases separating them. Looked up from germline, CDR1 is SGHNT and CDR2 is YYREEE (reference sequence). The CDR3 covers 15 residues. The CDR3 loop is CASSRSRDMHQPQHF. CDR3 DNA sequence: TGTGCCAGCAGCAGATCCCGGGACATGCATCAGCCCCAGCATTTT.

The chain links TRBV7-3 to TRBJ1-3, with D hard to call. The CDR3 loop spans 16 amino acids. CDR1 is SGHTA, CDR2 FQGTGA, per germline. The V end lost 2 bases, the J end lost 4 bases, and 15 bases lay between the germline ends. The CDR3 sequence is CASSLLGPGLGNTIYF. For the CDR3, the DNA is TGTGCCAGCAGCTTATTGGGTCCGGGGTTGGGAAACACCATATATTTT.

J is TRBJ2-7 and V is TRBV19, with 12 nucleotides matching TRBD2. The germline gives CDR1 LNHDA, CDR2 SQIVND (reference sequence). Trimming removed 6 bases from V and 3 bases from J; junction bases left unmatched: 9. The CDR3 length is 16 residues. CDR3 residues: CASSSWTSGVIYEQYF. CDR3 bases: TGTGCCAGTAGCTCTTGGACTAGCGGGGTGATCTACGAGCAGTACTTC. Full variable domain (remainder filled in from reference TRBV19 and TRBJ2-7): DGGITQSPKYLFRKEGQNVTLSCEQNLNHDAMYWYRQDPGQGLRLIYYSQIVNDFQKGDIAEGYSVSREKKESFPLTVTSAQKNPTAFYLCASSSWTSGVIYEQYFGPGTRLTVT.

The chain joins TRBV6-5 to TRBJ2-7; D may be TRBD1 (6 bases). V lost 0 bases and J lost 3, with 6 bases in between. This CDR3 region has 13 residues. Looked up from germline, CDR1 is MNHEY and CDR2 is SVGAGI. CDR3 sequence (DNA): TGTGCCAGCAGTTACTCGACAGGCTACGAGCAGTACTTC. It specifies CASSYSTGYEQYF.

The chain uses TRBV5-1 and TRBJ2-7; D is ambiguous. The CDR3 consists of 13 residues. The germline V gene encodes CDR1 SGHRS and CDR2 YFSETQ. V lost 2 bases to trimming and J lost 0 bases, with 6 bases between them. CDR3 sequence reads: CASSLSFSYEQYF. The CDR3 region has the DNA TGCGCCAGCAGCTTAAGTTTCTCCTACGAGCAGTACTTC.

The J gene is TRBJ1-5, the V gene TRBV18; D is uncertain. The CDR3 has 17 amino acids. Deletions cut 1 base from V and 5 bases from J, with 18 bases between. CDR1 and CDR2 (germline): KGHSH, LQKENI. The CDR3 bases are TGTGCCAGCTCACCACTCCCAGGCTGGGATCGGGATCAGCCCCAGCATTTT. It translates to CASSPLPGWDRDQPQHF.

This chain uses TRBV2 with TRBJ2-2, with D perhaps matching TRBD1 (5 bases). Germline CDR1 SNHLY, CDR2 FYNNEI. V lost 2 bases and J 8 bases, leaving 12 bases between the germline ends. The CDR3 sequence is 14 residues long. CDR3 protein: CASSELASGGELFF. CDR3 DNA: TGTGCCAGCAGTGAATTGGCTTCAGGGGGGGAGCTGTTTTTT.

V and J are TRBV12-3 or TRBV12-4 and TRBJ1-1; D unresolved. Trimming took 3 bases from V and 0 from J, leaving 5 bases between them. The CDR3 has 13 amino acids. The CDR3, as DNA: TGTGCCAGCAGTTTTGGCTTGAACACTGAAGCTTTCTTT. This translates into CASSFGLNTEAFF.

A single count supports this clone. The chain recombines TRBV3-1 (or the pseudogene TRBV3-2) with TRBJ2-7; D remains ambiguous. CDR3 size: 13 residues. The germline V and J ends were trimmed by 2 bases and 9 bases, with 14 bases remaining between them. CDR1 is LGHDT, CDR2 YNNKEL, per germline (reference sequence). CDR3 amino acids: CASSQLYELGQYF. The CDR3 DNA reads TGTGCCAGCAGCCAATTATACGAATTGGGGCAGTACTTC.

This clone was counted once. The V and J genes are TRBV4-1 and TRBJ1-6; no reliable D call. Trimming removed 4 bases at V and 7 bases at J, with 17 bases between. This CDR3 comprises 16 residues. Germline V gene sequence: CDR1 MGHRA, CDR2 YSYEKL. CDR3 bases: TGCGCCAGCAGCCCTGCAGTACAGCAATCAAATTCACCCCTCCACTTT. Its protein product is CASSPAVQQSNSPLHF.